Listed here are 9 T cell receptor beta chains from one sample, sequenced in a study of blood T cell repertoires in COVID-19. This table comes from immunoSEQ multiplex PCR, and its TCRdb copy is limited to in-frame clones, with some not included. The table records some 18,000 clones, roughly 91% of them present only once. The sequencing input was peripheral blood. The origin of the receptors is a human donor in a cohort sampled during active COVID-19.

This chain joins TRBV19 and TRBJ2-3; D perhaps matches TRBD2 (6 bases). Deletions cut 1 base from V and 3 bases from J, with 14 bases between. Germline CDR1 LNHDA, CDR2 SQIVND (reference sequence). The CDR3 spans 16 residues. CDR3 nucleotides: TGTGCCAGTAGTATAGTGGGGGGAGTCCTGACAGATACGCAGTATTTT. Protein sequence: CASSIVGGVLTDTQYF.

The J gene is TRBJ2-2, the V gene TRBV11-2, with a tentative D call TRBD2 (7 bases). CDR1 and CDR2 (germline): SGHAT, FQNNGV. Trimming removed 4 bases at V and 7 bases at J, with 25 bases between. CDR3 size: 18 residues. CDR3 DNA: TGTGCCAGCAGCTCGACCTTATACGGGGGGCGCCTGGGCGGGGAGCTGTTTTTT. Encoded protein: CASSSTLYGGRLGGELFF.

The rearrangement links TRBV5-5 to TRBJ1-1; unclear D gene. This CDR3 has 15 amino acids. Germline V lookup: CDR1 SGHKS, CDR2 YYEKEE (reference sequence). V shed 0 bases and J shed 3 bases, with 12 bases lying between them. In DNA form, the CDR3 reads TGTGCCAGCAGCTTGGAGTTGCGGTACTACACTGAAGCTTTCTTT. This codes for CASSLELRYYTEAFF.

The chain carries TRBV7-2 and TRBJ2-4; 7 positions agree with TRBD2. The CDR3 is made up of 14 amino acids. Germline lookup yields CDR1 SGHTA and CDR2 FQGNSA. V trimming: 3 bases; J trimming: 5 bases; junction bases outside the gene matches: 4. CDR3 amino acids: CASSFRAGENIQYF. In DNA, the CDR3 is TGTGCCAGCAGCTTTAGGGCGGGGGAAAACATTCAGTACTTC.

This CDR3 reads CASSLTPGLGNTEAFF. The CDR3, as DNA: TGTGCCAGCAGTCTTACCCCAGGGTTGGGGAACACTGAAGCTTTCTTT. The chain couples TRBV3-1 (or the pseudogene TRBV3-2) to TRBJ1-1; tentatively, D is TRBD1 (5 bases). The germline V and J ends were trimmed by 6 bases and 1 base, with 18 bases remaining between them. The CDR3 has 16 residues. The germline V gene encodes CDR1 LGHDT and CDR2 YNNKEL (reference sequence).

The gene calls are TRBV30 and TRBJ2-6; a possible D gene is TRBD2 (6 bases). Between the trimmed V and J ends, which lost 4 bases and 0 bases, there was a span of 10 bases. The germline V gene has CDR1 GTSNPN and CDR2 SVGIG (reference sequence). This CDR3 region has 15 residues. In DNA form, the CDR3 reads TGTGCCTGGACAGCGGGCTACTCTGGGGCCAACGTCCTGACTTTC. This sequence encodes CAWTAGYSGANVLTF.

CDR3 region: CASSRAFGGEKLFF. Here the CDR3 DNA reads TGTGCCAGCAGTCGTGCTTTCGGCGGTGAAAAACTGTTTTTT. The genes are TRBV28 and TRBJ1-4, with no clear D. The CDR3 is 14 residues long. The V gene's germline CDR1 is MDHEN and CDR2 SYDVKM. Trimming shortened V by 5 bases and J by 7 bases, and 14 bases separated the two germline ends. The whole variable domain, filled in from reference TRBV28 and TRBJ1-4, reads DVKVTQSSRYLVKRTGEKVFLECVQDMDHENMFWYRQDPGLGLRLIYFSYDVKMKEKGDIPEGYSVSREKKERFSLILESASTNQTSMYLCASSRAFGGEKLFFGSGTQLSVL.

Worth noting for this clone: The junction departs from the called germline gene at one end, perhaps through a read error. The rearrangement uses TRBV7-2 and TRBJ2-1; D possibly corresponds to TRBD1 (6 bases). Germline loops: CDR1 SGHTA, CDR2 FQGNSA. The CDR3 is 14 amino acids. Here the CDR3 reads CASSSGSGTPTMVF. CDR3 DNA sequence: TGTGCCAGCAGCTCGGGATCCGGGACACCAACAATGGTCTTC.

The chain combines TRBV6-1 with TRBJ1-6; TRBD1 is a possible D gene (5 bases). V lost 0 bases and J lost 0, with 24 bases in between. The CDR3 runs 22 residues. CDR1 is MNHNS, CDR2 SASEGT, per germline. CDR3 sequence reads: CASSEAIRAARGLSSYNSPLHF. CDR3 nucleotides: TGTGCCAGCAGTGAAGCTATCAGGGCAGCCCGCGGTCTTAGCTCCTATAATTCACCCCTCCACTTT.